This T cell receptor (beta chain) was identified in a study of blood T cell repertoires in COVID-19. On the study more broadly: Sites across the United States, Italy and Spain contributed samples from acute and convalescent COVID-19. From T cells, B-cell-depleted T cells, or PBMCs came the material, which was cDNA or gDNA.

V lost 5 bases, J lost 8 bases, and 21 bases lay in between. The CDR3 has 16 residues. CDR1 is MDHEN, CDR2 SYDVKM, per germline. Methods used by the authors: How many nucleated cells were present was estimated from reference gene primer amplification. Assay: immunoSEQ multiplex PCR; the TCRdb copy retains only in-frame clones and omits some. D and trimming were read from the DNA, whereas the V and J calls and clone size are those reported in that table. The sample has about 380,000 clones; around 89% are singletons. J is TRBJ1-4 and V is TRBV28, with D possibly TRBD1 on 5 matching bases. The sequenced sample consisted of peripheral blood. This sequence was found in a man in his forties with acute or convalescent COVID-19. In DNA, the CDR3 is TGTGCCAGCAGTCCCAATTCAGGGAGGTCGATGGAAAAACTGTTTTTT. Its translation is CASSPNSGRSMEKLFF.